This T cell receptor beta chain originates from a study of OX40 agonist ivuxolimab in advanced cancers. Profiled with immunoSEQ multiplex PCR; TCRdb holds only in-frame clones, not every one. The data show some 95,000 clones, with around 90% seen just once and about 0.5% held by the top ten. The junction had 8 bases not matched to a gene; V was cut back by 4 bases and J by 6 bases. The CDR3 consists of 15 residues. Germline V gives CDR1 MNHEY, CDR2 SVGAGI. The receptor was isolated from an adult with an advanced solid tumor such as melanoma, head and neck, liver or kidney cancer. The input for sequencing was CD4+ or CD8+ T cells sorted from blood, taken in a trial of the OX40 agonist ivuxolimab. This chain connects TRBV6-5 to TRBJ2-3; 9 positions match TRBD1. The DNA for the CDR3 is TGTGCCAGCAGTTCACCGGGACAGGGATACGATACGCAGTATTTT. It translates to CASSSPGQGYDTQYF.